This record looks at one T cell receptor (beta chain) sequence and its context. Authors' analysis steps: Cell counts per sample came from amplifying reference gene primers. The table came from immunoSEQ multiplex PCR; TCRdb's copy has only in-frame clones and leaves some out. That table supplies the V and J calls and clone size; D and trimming were determined from the DNA. There are about 400,000 clones in the sample; about nine tenths occur only once, and about 1.8% lies in the top ten. The sample is drawn from a study of blood T cell repertoires in COVID-19. Assignments of participants to cohorts depended upon their own reported clinical history. Resolution of symptoms, clearance, or two negative PCRs was present in recovered Cohort 3 donors. Germline V CDR1 and CDR2: MNHEY, SVGAGI. The CDR3 runs 13 residues. The J segment lost 3 bases and the V segment lost 10 bases, leaving 6 bases of the junction unmatched.

This TCR came from a woman aged 30 to 39 who had recovered from COVID-19. Sequencing was done on a sample of PBMCs or T cells enriched from blood (not recorded which). The rearrangement joins TRBV6-5 to TRBJ2-7; 10 nucleotides agree with TRBD1. In nucleotides, the CDR3 is TGTGCCACCAGGGGACAGGGGCTCTACGAGCAGTACTTC. This sequence encodes CATRGQGLYEQYF.